What follows are 3 T cell receptor beta chains derived from one specimen sequenced in a study of blood T cell repertoires in COVID-19. Data came from immunoSEQ multiplex PCR; TCRdb stores just in-frame clones and leaves some out. The table lists tens of thousands of clones, 73% of them singletons, with around 20% in the top ten. Sequencing was carried out using peripheral blood. Every receptor here comes from a woman between 45 and 65 years old with active or convalescent COVID-19.

Many counts were recorded for this clone. The rearrangement links TRBV18 to TRBJ1-3, with unresolved D. CDR1 KGHSH and CDR2 LQKENI come from the germline V gene. This CDR3 comprises 16 residues. Trimming removed 0 bases at V and 4 bases at J, with 13 bases between. The CDR3 sequence: CASSPPGTPRGNTIYF. The CDR3 coding sequence is TGTGCCAGCTCACCACCGGGCACCCCCAGAGGAAACACCATATATTTT. The variable domain in full, with the rest retrieved from reference TRBV18 and TRBJ1-3, is NAGVMQNPRHLVRRRGQEARLRCSPMKGHSHVYWYRQLPEEGLKFMVYLQKENIIDESGMPKERFSAEFPKEGPSILRIQQVVRGDSAAYFCASSPPGTPRGNTIYFGEGSWLTVV.

The CDR3 spells CASSEFRVPYEQYF. The DNA of the CDR3 is TGTGCCAGCAGTGAATTCAGGGTGCCCTACGAGCAGTACTTC. The gene calls are TRBV2 and TRBJ2-7; TRBD1 might be the D (5 bases). The CDR3 runs to 14 residues. The germline gives CDR1 SNHLY, CDR2 FYNNEI. V gave up 2 bases and J gave up 2 bases, with 10 bases separating them.

This clone appeared once. The CDR3 DNA follows: TGTGCCACCAGTGATCTAGGGAGCACCATATATTTT. Protein: CATSDLGSTIYF. The V gene is TRBV24-1, the J gene TRBJ1-3; D is unclear. Germline V lookup: CDR1 KGHDR, CDR2 SFDVKD. The CDR3 contains 12 residues. Deletions cut 3 bases from V and 9 bases from J, with 8 bases between.